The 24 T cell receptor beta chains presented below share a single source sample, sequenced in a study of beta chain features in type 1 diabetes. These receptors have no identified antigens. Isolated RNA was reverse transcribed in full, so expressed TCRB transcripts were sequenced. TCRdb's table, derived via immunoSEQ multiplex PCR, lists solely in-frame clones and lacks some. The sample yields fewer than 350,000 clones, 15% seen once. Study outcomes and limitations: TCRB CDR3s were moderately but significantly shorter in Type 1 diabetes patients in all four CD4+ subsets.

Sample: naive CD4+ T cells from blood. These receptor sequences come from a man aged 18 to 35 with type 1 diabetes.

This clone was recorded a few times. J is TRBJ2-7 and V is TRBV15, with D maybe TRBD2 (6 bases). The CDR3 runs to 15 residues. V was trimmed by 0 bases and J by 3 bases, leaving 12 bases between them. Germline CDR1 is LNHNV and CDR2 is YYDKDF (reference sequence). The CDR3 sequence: CATSRDPSANYEQYF. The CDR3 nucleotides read TGTGCCACCAGCAGAGACCCTAGCGCGAACTACGAGCAGTACTTC.

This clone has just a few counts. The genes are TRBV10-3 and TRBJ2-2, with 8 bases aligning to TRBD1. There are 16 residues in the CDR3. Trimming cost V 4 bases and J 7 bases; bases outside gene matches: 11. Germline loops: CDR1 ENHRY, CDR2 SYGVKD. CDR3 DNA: TGTGCCATCAGTGGCCGGCGGGGACAGGCCTACGGGGAGCTGTTTTTT. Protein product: CAISGRRGQAYGELFF.

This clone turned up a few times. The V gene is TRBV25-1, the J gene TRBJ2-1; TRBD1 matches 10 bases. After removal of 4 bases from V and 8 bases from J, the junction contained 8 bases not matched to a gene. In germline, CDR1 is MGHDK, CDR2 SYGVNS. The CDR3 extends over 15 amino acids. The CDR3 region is CASSAVGQGSYEQFF. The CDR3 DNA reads TGTGCCAGCAGTGCGGTGGGACAGGGGTCGTATGAGCAGTTCTTC. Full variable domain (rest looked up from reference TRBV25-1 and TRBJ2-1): EADIYQTPRYLVIGTGKKITLECSQTMGHDKMYWYQQDPGMELHLIHYSYGVNSTEKGDLSSESTVSRIRTEHFPLTLESARPSHTSQYLCASSAVGQGSYEQFFGPGTRLTVL.

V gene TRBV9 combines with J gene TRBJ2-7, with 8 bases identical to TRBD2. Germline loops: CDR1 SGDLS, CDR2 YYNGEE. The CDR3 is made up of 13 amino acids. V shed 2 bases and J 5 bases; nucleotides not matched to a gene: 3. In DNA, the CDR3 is TGTGCCAGCAGCGTGTCCGGGAGGGACGAGCAGTACTTC. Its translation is CASSVSGRDEQYF.

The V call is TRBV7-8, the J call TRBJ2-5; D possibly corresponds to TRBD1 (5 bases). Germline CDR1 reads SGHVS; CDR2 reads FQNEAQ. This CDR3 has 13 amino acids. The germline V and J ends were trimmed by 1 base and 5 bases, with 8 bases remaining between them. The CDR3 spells CASSLEGPETQYF. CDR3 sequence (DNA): TGTGCCAGCAGCTTAGAGGGGCCCGAGACCCAGTACTTC.

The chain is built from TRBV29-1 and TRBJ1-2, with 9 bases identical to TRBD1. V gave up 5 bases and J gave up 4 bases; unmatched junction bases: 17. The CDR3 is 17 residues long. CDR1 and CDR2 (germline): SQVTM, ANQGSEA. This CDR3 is CSVPTDGQGSGRYGYTF. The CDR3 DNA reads TGCAGCGTTCCGACCGACGGACAGGGGTCAGGGCGCTATGGCTACACCTTC. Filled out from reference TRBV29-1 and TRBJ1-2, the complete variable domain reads SAVISQKPSRDICQRGTSLTIQCQVDSQVTMMFWYRQQPGQSLTLIATANQGSEATYESGFVIDKFPISRPNLTFSTLTVSNMSPEDSSIYLCSVPTDGQGSGRYGYTFGSGTRLTVV.

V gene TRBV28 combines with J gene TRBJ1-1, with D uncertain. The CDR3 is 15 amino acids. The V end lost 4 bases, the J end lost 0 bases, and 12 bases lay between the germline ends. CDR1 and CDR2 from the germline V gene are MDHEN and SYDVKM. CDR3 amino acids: CASSSTGGMNTEAFF. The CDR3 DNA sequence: TGTGCCAGCAGTTCCACCGGCGGGATGAACACTGAAGCTTTCTTT.

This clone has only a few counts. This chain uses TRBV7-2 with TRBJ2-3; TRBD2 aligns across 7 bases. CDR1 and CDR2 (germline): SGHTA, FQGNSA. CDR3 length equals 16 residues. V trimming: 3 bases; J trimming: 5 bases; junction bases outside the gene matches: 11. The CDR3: CASSFSSGGVLDTQYF. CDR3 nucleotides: TGTGCCAGCAGCTTCTCTAGCGGCGGTGTTTTAGATACGCAGTATTTT.

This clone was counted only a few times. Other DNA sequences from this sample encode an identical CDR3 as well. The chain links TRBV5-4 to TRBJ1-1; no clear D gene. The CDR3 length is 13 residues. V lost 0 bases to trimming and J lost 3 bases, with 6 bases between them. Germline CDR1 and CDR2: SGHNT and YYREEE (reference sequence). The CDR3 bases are TGTGCCAGCAGCTTGGGCGGGGACACTGAAGCTTTCTTT. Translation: CASSLGGDTEAFF. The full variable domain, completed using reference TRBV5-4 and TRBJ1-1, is ETGVTQSPTHLIKTRGQQVTLRCSSQSGHNTVSWYQQALGQGPQFIFQYYREEENGRGNFPPRFSGLQFPNYSSELNVNALELDDSALYLCASSLGGDTEAFFGQGTRLTVV.

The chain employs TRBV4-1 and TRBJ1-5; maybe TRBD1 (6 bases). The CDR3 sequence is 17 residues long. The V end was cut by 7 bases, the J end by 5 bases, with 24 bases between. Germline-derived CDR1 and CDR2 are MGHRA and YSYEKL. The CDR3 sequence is CASITRGASGNDQPQHF. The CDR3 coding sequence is TGCGCCAGCATCACCAGGGGAGCCTCGGGAAATGATCAGCCCCAGCATTTT.

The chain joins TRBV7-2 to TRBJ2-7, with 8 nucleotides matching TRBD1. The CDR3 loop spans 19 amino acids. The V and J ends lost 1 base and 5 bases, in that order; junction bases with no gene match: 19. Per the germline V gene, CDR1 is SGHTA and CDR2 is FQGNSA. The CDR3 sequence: CASSLVPAGRGPWGHEQYF. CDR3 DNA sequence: TGTGCCAGCAGCTTAGTACCTGCGGGCAGGGGGCCCTGGGGGCACGAGCAGTACTTC.

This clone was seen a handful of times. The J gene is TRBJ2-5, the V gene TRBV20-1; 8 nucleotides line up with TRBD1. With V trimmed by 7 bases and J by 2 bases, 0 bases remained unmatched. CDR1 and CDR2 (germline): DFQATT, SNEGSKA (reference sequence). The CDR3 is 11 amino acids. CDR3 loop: CSGQGQETQYF. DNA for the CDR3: TGCAGTGGACAGGGGCAAGAGACCCAGTACTTC.

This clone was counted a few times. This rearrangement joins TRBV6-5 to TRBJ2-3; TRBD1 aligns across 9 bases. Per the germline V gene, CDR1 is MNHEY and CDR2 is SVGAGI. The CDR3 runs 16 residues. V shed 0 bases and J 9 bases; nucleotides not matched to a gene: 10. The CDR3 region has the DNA TGTGCCAGCAGTTACTCGAGGGACAGGGAAAGAGGCACGCAGTATTTT. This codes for CASSYSRDRERGTQYF.

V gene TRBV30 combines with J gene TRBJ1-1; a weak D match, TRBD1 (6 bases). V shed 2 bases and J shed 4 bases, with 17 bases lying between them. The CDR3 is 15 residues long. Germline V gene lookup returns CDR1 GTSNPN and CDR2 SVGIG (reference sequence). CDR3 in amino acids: CAWSWVTGIGTEAFF. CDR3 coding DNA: TGTGCCTGGAGTTGGGTCACAGGGATAGGCACTGAAGCTTTCTTT.

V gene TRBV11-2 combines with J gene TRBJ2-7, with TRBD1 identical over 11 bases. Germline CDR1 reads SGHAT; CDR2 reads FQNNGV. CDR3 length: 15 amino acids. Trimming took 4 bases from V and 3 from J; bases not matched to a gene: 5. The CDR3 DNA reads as TGTGCCAGCAGCTGGACCGGGACAGGGGGCTACGAGCAGTACTTC. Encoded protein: CASSWTGTGGYEQYF.

For the CDR3, the DNA is TGTGCCAGCAGTCCACCCGGTAGCTCCTACGAGCAGTACTTC. This translates into CASSPPGSSYEQYF. The chain carries TRBV28 and TRBJ2-7; D is unclear. The length of the CDR3 is 14 residues. The V and J ends lost 5 bases and 0 bases respectively, with 11 bases between them. Germline lookup yields CDR1 MDHEN and CDR2 SYDVKM.

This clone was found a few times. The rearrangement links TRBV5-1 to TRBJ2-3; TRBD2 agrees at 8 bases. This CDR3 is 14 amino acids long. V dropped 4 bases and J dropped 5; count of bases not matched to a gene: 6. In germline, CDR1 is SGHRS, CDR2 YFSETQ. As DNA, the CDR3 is TGCGCCAGCAGCCCCCGGGGGGGCCTAGATACGCAGTATTTT. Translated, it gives CASSPRGGLDTQYF.

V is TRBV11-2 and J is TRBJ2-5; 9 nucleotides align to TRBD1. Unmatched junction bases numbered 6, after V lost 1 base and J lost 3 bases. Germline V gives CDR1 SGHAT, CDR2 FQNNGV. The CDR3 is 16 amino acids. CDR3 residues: CASSLGGTGLKETQYF. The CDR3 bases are TGTGCCAGCAGCTTAGGAGGGACAGGGCTGAAAGAGACCCAGTACTTC.

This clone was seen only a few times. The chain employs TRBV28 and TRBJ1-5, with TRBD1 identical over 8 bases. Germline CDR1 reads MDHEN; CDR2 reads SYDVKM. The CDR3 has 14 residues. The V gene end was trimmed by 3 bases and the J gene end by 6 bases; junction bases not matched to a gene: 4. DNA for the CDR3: TGTGCCAGCAGTTTCCGACAGGGGTTTCAGCCCCAGCATTTT. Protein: CASSFRQGFQPQHF.

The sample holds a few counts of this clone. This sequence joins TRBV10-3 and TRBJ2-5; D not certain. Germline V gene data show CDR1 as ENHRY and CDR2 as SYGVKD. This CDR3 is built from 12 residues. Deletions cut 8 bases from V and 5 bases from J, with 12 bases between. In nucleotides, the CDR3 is TGTGCCATCCAAACTGACTCGGAGACCCAGTACTTC. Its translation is CAIQTDSETQYF.

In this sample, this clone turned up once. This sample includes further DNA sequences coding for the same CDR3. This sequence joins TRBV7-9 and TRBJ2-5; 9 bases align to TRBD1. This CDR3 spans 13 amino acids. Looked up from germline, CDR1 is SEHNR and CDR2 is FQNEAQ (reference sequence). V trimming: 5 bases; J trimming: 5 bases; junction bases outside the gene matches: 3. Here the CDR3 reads CASSRGQGETQYF. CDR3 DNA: TGTGCCAGCAGCCGAGGACAGGGGGAGACCCAGTACTTC. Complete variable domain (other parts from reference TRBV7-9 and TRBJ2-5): DTGVSQNPRHKITKRGQNVTFRCDPISEHNRLYWYRQTLGQGPEFLTYFQNEAQLEKSRLLSDRFSAERPKGSFSTLEIQRTEQGDSAMYLCASSRGQGETQYFGPGTRLLVL.

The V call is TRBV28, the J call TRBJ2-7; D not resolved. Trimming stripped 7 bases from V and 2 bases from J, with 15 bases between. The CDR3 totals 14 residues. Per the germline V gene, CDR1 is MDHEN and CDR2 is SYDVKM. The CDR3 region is CASKTRTVTYEQYF. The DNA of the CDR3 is TGTGCCAGCAAAACCCGAACAGTAACCTACGAGCAGTACTTC.

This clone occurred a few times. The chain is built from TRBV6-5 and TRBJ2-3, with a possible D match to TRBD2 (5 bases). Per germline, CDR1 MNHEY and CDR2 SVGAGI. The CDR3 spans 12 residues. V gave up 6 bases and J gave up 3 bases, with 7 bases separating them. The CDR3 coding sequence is TGTGCCAGCAGCCCGGGGACAGATACGCAGTATTTT. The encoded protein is CASSPGTDTQYF.

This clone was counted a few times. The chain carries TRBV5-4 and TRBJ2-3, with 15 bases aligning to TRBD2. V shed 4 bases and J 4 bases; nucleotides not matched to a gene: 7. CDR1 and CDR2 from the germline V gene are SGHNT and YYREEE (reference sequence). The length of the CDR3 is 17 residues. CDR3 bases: TGTGCCAGCAGCCCCCGGACTAGCGGGAGGGCGGCAGATACGCAGTATTTT. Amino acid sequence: CASSPRTSGRAADTQYF.